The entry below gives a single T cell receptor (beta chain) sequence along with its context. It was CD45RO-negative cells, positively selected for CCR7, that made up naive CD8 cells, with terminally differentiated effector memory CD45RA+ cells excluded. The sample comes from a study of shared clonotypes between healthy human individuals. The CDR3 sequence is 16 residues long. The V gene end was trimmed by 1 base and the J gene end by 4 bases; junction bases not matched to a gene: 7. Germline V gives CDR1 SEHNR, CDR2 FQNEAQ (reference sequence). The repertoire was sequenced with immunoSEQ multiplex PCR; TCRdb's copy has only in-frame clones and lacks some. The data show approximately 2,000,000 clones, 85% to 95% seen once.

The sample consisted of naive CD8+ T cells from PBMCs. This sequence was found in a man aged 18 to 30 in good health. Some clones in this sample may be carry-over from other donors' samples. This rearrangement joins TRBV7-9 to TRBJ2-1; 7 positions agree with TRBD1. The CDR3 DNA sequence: TGTGCCAGCAGCTTAGAGTTTACAGGGGCTTACAATGAGCAGTTCTTC. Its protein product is CASSLEFTGAYNEQFF.